The following is a T cell receptor (beta chain) sequence with its context. Its antigen is still unknown. The data originate from a study of beta chain features in type 1 diabetes. The wider study: Sorted cells, about 98,000,000 in number, were examined across all samples. Study-wide results and caveats: VDJ junctions in type 1 diabetes patients carried more deletions and fewer insertions. Any HLA effect on TCRB rearrangement was left unresolved by small sub-analyses.

Reverse transcription of all isolated RNA meant that expressed TCRB transcripts were sequenced. Sequencing used immunoSEQ multiplex PCR; TCRdb keeps in-frame clones, though not all of them. The table shows around 400,000 clones, with over 13% occurring only once. The CDR3 contains 14 residues. CDR1 is SGHRS and CDR2 is YFSETQ in the germline V gene. Trimming stripped 3 bases from V and 3 bases from J, with 12 bases between. The V call is TRBV5-1, the J call TRBJ2-5; a weak D match, TRBD1 (5 bases). This receptor was identified in a woman under 30 in good health. The sample was naive CD4+ T cells from blood. The CDR3 loop reads CASSWGAAEETQYF. CDR3 in DNA: TGCGCCAGCAGCTGGGGCGCAGCTGAAGAGACCCAGTACTTC.